The clone carrying this T cell receptor beta chain was detected only once. Trimming took off 5 bases at V and 5 bases at J, with 10 bases between the two ends. Germline values: CDR1 LNHNV, CDR2 YYDKDF (reference sequence). The CDR3 runs to 13 residues. The sample comes from a study of shared clonotypes between healthy human individuals. Repertoires were generated with immunoSEQ multiplex PCR, while TCRdb's copy carries only in-frame clones and drops some. In the table there are roughly 220,000 clones, over 60% of which are singletons. J is TRBJ2-4 and V is TRBV15; D might be TRBD1 (6 bases). The TCR was taken from a man under 40 in good health. The sequencing input was memory CD4+ T cells sorted from blood. Subset given: CD45RA-negative fraction. CDR3 protein: CATSSQGQNIQYF. CDR3 bases: TGTGCCACCAGCTCACAGGGTCAAAACATTCAGTACTTC.